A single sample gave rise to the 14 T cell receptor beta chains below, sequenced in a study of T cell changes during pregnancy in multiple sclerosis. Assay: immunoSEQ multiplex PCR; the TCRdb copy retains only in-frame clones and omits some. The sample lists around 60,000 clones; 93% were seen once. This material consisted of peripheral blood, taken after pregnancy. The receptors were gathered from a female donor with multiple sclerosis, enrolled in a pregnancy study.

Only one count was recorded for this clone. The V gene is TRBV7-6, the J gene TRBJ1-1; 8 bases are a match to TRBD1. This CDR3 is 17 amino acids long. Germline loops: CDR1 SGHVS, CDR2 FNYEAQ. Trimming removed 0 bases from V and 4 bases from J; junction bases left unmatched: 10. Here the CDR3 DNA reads TGTGCCAGCAGCTTAGCCCCAGGGGGCGTCTATGCCACTGAAGCTTTCTTT. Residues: CASSLAPGGVYATEAFF.

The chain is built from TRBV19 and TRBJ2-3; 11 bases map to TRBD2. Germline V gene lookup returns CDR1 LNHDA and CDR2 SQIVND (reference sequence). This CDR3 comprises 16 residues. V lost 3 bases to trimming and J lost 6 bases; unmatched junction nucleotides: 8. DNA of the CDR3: TGTGCCAGTAGTATCACAGGGACTAGCGGCTCGGATACGCAGTATTTT. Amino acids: CASSITGTSGSDTQYF.

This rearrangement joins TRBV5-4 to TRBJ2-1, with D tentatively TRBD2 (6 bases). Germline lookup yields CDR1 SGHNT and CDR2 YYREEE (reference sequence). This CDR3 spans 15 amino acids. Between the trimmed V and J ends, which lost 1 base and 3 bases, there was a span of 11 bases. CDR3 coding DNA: TGTGCCAGCAGCTTGTTCGGTAGCGGCTACAATGAGCAGTTCTTC. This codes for CASSLFGSGYNEQFF.

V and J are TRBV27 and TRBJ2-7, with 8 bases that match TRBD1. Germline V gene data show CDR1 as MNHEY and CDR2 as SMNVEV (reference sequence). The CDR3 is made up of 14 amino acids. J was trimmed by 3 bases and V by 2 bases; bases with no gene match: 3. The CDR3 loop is CASSLRGQGYEQYF. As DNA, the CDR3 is TGTGCCAGCAGTTTACGAGGACAGGGCTACGAGCAGTACTTC.

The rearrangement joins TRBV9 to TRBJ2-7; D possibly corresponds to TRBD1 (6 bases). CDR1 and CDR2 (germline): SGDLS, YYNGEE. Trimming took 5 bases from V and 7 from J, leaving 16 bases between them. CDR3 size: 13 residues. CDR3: CASSRTVLGEQYF. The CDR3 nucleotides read TGTGCCAGCAGTAGGACAGTTTTGGGGGAGCAGTACTTC.

This CDR3 reads CASSSGTSFYNEQFF. DNA for the CDR3: TGTGCCAGCAGTTCAGGGACTAGCTTTTACAATGAGCAGTTCTTC. The J gene is TRBJ2-1, the V gene TRBV7-9, with TRBD2 matching over 9 bases. With 6 bases clipped from V and 4 bases from J, the junction kept 7 bases outside the gene matches. The CDR3 runs to 15 residues. From germline, CDR1 is SEHNR and CDR2 FQNEAQ (reference sequence).

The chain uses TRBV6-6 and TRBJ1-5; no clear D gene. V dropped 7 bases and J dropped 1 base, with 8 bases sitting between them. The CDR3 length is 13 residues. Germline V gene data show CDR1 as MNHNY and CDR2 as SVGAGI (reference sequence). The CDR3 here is CASKQWSNQPQHF. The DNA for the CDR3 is TGTGCCAGCAAACAGTGGAGCAATCAGCCCCAGCATTTT.

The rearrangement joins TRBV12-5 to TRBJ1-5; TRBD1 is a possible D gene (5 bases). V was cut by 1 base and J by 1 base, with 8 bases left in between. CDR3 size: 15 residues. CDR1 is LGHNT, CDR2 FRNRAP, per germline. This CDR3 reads CASGLGYRSNQPQHF. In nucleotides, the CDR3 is TGTGCTAGTGGTTTGGGATACAGGAGCAATCAGCCCCAGCATTTT.

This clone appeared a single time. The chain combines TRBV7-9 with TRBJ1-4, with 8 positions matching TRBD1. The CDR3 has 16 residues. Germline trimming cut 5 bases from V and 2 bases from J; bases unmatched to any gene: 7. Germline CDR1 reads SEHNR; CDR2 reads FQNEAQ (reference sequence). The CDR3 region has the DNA TGTGCCAGCAGCATCCCTCAGGGGGCGACTAATGAAAAACTGTTTTTT. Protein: CASSIPQGATNEKLFF.

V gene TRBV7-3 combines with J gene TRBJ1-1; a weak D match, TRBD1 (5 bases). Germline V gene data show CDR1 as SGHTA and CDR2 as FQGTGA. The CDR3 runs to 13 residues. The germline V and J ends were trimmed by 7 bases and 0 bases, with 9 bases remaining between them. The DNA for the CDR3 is TGTGCCAGCAAATTACAGGTGAACACTGAAGCTTTCTTT. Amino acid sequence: CASKLQVNTEAFF.

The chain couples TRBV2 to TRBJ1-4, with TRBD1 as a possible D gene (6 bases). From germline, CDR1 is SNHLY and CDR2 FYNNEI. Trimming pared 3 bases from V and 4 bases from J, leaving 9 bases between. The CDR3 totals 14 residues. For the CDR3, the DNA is TGTGCCAGCAGTGAGACAGGAGTTAATGAAAAACTGTTTTTT. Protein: CASSETGVNEKLFF.

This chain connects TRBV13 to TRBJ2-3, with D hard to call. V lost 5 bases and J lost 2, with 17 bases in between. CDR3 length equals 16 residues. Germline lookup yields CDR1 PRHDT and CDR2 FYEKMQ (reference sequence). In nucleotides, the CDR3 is TGTGCCAGCAGCGATAGAAGTCACCTTTCCACAGATACGCAGTATTTT. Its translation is CASSDRSHLSTDTQYF.

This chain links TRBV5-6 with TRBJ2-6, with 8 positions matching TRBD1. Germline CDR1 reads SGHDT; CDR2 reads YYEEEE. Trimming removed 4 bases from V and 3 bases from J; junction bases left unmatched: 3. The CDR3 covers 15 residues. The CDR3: CASSTGGGGANVLTF. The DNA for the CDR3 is TGTGCCAGCAGCACAGGGGGAGGTGGGGCCAACGTCCTGACTTTC.

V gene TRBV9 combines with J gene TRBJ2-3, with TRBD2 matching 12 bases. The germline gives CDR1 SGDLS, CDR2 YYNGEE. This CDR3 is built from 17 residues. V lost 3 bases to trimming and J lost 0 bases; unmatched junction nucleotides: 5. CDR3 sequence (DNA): TGTGCCAGCAGCGGGAAACTAGCGGGAGGAAGCACAGATACGCAGTATTTT. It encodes CASSGKLAGGSTDTQYF.